The 22 T cell receptor beta chains reported below all come from one sample, sequenced in a study of graft-versus-host responses after intestinal transplantation. TCRdb keeps only in-frame clones here, not all; method: immunoSEQ multiplex PCR. Of around 100,000 clones in the sample, roughly nine tenths were seen once. No antigens are known for them. Source: unstimulated CD4+ T cells sorted from spleen or lymph node cells, taken before intestinal transplant. These receptors all stem from a human donor who received an intestinal transplant.

This clone appeared a single time. This chain uses TRBV27 with TRBJ1-5; 12 nucleotides match TRBD1. The CDR3 contains 16 residues. Germline V lookup: CDR1 MNHEY, CDR2 SMNVEV (reference sequence). V shed 4 bases, J shed 6 bases, and the junction held 7 bases outside the gene matches. CDR3 DNA sequence: TGTGCCAGCAGTTCCCGGGGACAGGGGGCGGGTCAGCCCCAGCATTTT. Its protein product is CASSSRGQGAGQPQHF.

The rearrangement joins TRBV5-1 to TRBJ2-7; maybe TRBD2 (6 bases). The CDR3 length is 16 residues. The germline V gene encodes CDR1 SGHRS and CDR2 YFSETQ. The germline V and J ends were trimmed by 0 bases and 0 bases, with 13 bases remaining between them. The CDR3 here is CASSLGTGVPSYEQYF. DNA of the CDR3: TGCGCCAGCAGCTTGGGGACGGGGGTACCCTCCTACGAGCAGTACTTC.

This clone was observed once. The chain links TRBV5-5 to TRBJ2-1; D tentatively fits TRBD1 or TRBD2 (5 bases each). CDR1 and CDR2 from the germline V gene are SGHKS and YYEKEE (reference sequence). V lost 4 bases, J lost 0 bases, and 11 bases lay in between. The CDR3 has 15 amino acids. The CDR3 nucleotides read TGTGCCAGCAGCCCCGGGACCAGCTCCTACAATGAGCAGTTCTTC. The encoded protein is CASSPGTSSYNEQFF.

This rearrangement joins TRBV7-2 to TRBJ2-1; 7 bases agree with TRBD2. V shed 1 base and J 4 bases; nucleotides not matched to a gene: 4. Germline V gene sequence: CDR1 SGHTA, CDR2 FQGNSA. This CDR3 is built from 15 residues. The CDR3 region is CASSLVSGPYNEQFF. Here the CDR3 DNA reads TGTGCCAGCAGCTTAGTTAGCGGGCCTTACAATGAGCAGTTCTTC.

The chain combines TRBV10-1 with TRBJ2-1; 9 positions agree with TRBD2. Losses at the gene ends were 3 bases for V and 5 bases for J; bases not matched to a gene: 8. Germline V gene data show CDR1 as WNHNN and CDR2 as SYGVQD (reference sequence). This CDR3 comprises 16 residues. The CDR3 sequence: CASSEPSGRPNNEQFF. As DNA, the CDR3 is TGCGCCAGCAGTGAACCGAGCGGGAGGCCAAACAATGAGCAGTTCTTC.

V gene TRBV19 combines with J gene TRBJ2-3, with D possibly matching TRBD2 (6 bases). The V and J ends lost 1 base and 0 bases respectively, with 11 bases between them. The CDR3 has 16 amino acids. Germline V gene sequence: CDR1 LNHDA, CDR2 SQIVND (reference sequence). CDR3 sequence: CASSIGSGTSTDTQYF. DNA for the CDR3: TGTGCCAGTAGTATAGGTAGCGGAACTAGCACAGATACGCAGTATTTT.

This chain connects TRBV19 to TRBJ1-5; a weak D match, TRBD1 (5 bases). Per germline, CDR1 LNHDA and CDR2 SQIVND (reference sequence). The CDR3 totals 15 residues. Trimming removed 2 bases from V and 3 bases from J, with 11 bases in between. For the CDR3, the DNA is TGTGCCAGTAGTATACCGGGACGGTTCAATCAGCCCCAGCATTTT. Amino acids: CASSIPGRFNQPQHF.

This rearrangement joins TRBV6-1 to TRBJ2-1, with D unresolved. The CDR3 contains 15 residues. V was pared by 6 bases and J by 6 bases, with 18 bases between. Germline V gene lookup returns CDR1 MNHNS and CDR2 SASEGT. The CDR3 loop is CASSAQYLVSNEQFF. The CDR3 DNA follows: TGTGCCAGCAGCGCTCAATATCTTGTCTCCAATGAGCAGTTCTTC.

The chain employs TRBV27 and TRBJ1-4, with unresolved D. Germline V gene data show CDR1 as MNHEY and CDR2 as SMNVEV (reference sequence). This CDR3 has 15 residues. With 3 bases removed from V and 0 bases from J, the gap between germline ends came to 8 bases. The CDR3 reads CASSLGGSTNEKLFF. DNA of the CDR3: TGTGCCAGCAGTTTGGGAGGCTCAACTAATGAAAAACTGTTTTTT.

CDR3 nucleotides: TGTGCCAGCAGTTCGGCCGATCCCTATCCCAATGAGCAGTTCTTC. Its protein product is CASSSADPYPNEQFF. The chain couples TRBV6-6 to TRBJ2-1, with D unclear. Trimming removed 4 bases from V and 6 bases from J, with 16 bases in between. The CDR3 is 15 amino acids. Germline V lookup: CDR1 MNHNY, CDR2 SVGAGI (reference sequence).

CDR3 protein: CSVVGRATDTQYF. CDR3 nucleotide sequence: TGCAGCGTTGTGGGCAGGGCAACAGATACGCAGTATTTT. This chain links TRBV29-1 with TRBJ2-3; D is perhaps TRBD1 (5 bases). The V end lost 4 bases, the J end lost 3 bases, and 11 bases lay between the germline ends. CDR1 and CDR2 from the germline V gene are SQVTM and ANQGSEA. This CDR3 is 13 amino acids long.

This clone was counted only a few times. V is TRBV6-6 and J is TRBJ2-7, with 7 bases fitting TRBD2. The germline V gene encodes CDR1 MNHNY and CDR2 SVGAGI (reference sequence). The CDR3 has 15 residues. V was pared by 4 bases and J by 3 bases, with 9 bases of the junction left unmatched. Written as DNA, the CDR3 is TGTGCCAGCAGTTCGGCGGGAGTATCGGACTACGAGCAGTACTTC. Its protein is CASSSAGVSDYEQYF.

This chain uses TRBV14 with TRBJ2-3; tentative D call: TRBD2 (5 bases). The CDR3 loop spans 13 amino acids. Germline CDR1 is SGHDN and CDR2 is FVKESK. The V end lost 3 bases, the J end lost 5 bases, and 9 bases lay between the germline ends. The CDR3 sequence: CASSQTGGDTQYF. The CDR3 DNA is TGTGCCAGCAGCCAGACCGGAGGAGATACGCAGTATTTT. The full variable domain, completed using reference TRBV14 and TRBJ2-3, is EAGVTQFPSHSVIEKGQTVTLRCDPISGHDNLYWYRRVMGKEIKFLLHFVKESKQDESGMPNNRFLAERTGGTYSTLKVQPAELEDSGVYFCASSQTGGDTQYFGPGTRLTVL.

CDR3 DNA sequence: TGCAGCGTTGAAGATCTTCGGCGGCAAGAGACCCAGTACTTC. It is translated as CSVEDLRRQETQYF. The chain links TRBV29-1 to TRBJ2-5, with no clear D. The CDR3 length is 14 residues. The germline gives CDR1 SQVTM, CDR2 ANQGSEA. V was clipped by 0 bases and J by 2 bases, with 10 bases between them. Full variable domain (outside the CDR3, taken from reference TRBV29-1 and TRBJ2-5): SAVISQKPSRDICQRGTSLTIQCQVDSQVTMMFWYRQQPGQSLTLIATANQGSEATYESGFVIDKFPISRPNLTFSTLTVSNMSPEDSSIYLCSVEDLRRQETQYFGPGTRLLVL.

This chain connects TRBV11-2 to TRBJ2-3; D may be TRBD1 (6 bases). The V and J ends lost 2 bases and 0 bases respectively, with 15 bases between them. Germline-derived CDR1 and CDR2 are SGHAT and FQNNGV. This CDR3 contains 17 residues. The CDR3 DNA sequence: TGTGCCAGCAGCTTATATCAGGTGGGGGCAAGCACAGATACGCAGTATTTT. It specifies CASSLYQVGASTDTQYF. Full variable domain (rest looked up from reference TRBV11-2 and TRBJ2-3): EAGVAQSPRYKIIEKRQSVAFWCNPISGHATLYWYQQILGQGPKLLIQFQNNGVVDDSQLPKDRFSAERLKGVDSTLKIQPAKLEDSAVYLCASSLYQVGASTDTQYFGPGTRLTVL.

The chain carries TRBV19 and TRBJ1-5; D remains ambiguous. Germline V CDR1 and CDR2: LNHDA, SQIVND (reference sequence). This CDR3 has 13 residues. The V end was cut by 6 bases, the J end by 7 bases, with 13 bases between. The CDR3 DNA is TGTGCCAGTAGCGGTGGACGTAGGCAGCCCCAGCATTTT. This gives the protein CASSGGRRQPQHF.

The chain is built from TRBV19 and TRBJ1-2; a weak D match, TRBD1 (6 bases). V was trimmed by 7 bases and J by 6 bases, leaving 21 bases between them. In germline, CDR1 is LNHDA, CDR2 SQIVND (reference sequence). This CDR3 comprises 15 residues. This CDR3 reads CASKREPTGPHGYTF. The CDR3 region has the DNA TGTGCCAGTAAACGCGAACCCACAGGGCCACATGGCTACACCTTC.

The chain uses TRBV27 and TRBJ2-7; D is undetermined. V gave up 2 bases and J gave up 4 bases, with 9 bases separating them. Germline V gene data show CDR1 as MNHEY and CDR2 as SMNVEV (reference sequence). The CDR3 has 13 residues. CDR3 in DNA: TGTGCCAGCAGTTTAATAGGACCATACGAGCAGTACTTC. Translating gives CASSLIGPYEQYF.

The chain recombines TRBV4-1 with TRBJ1-3; D not resolved. There are 15 residues in the CDR3. Between the trimmed V and J ends, which lost 4 bases and 4 bases, there was a span of 14 bases. Germline V gene data show CDR1 as MGHRA and CDR2 as YSYEKL. The CDR3 protein is CASSRFGGLGNTIYF. The CDR3, as DNA: TGCGCCAGCAGCCGATTTGGAGGGCTAGGAAACACCATATATTTT.

The V call is TRBV28, the J call TRBJ1-5, with D tentatively TRBD1 (6 bases). Trimming shortened V by 4 bases and J by 7 bases, and 17 bases separated the two germline ends. The CDR3 sequence is 15 residues long. Germline V gene data show CDR1 as MDHEN and CDR2 as SYDVKM. CDR3 in DNA: TGTGCCAGCAGTTCCCCTGGGGGGGGCGGGCAGCCCCAGCATTTT. It translates to CASSSPGGGGQPQHF. Full variable domain (rest looked up from reference TRBV28 and TRBJ1-5): DVKVTQSSRYLVKRTGEKVFLECVQDMDHENMFWYRQDPGLGLRLIYFSYDVKMKEKGDIPEGYSVSREKKERFSLILESASTNQTSMYLCASSSPGGGGQPQHFGDGTRLSIL.

This clone was detected once. This chain connects TRBV18 to TRBJ1-2, with 8 nucleotides matching TRBD1. The germline V gene encodes CDR1 KGHSH and CDR2 LQKENI. The CDR3 is 16 residues long. V lost 1 base and J lost 2; bases outside the gene matches: 6. Here the CDR3 reads CASSPRDRPGNYGYTF. The CDR3 DNA follows: TGTGCCAGCTCACCACGGGACAGGCCGGGGAACTATGGCTACACCTTC.

This clone was seen once. This chain links TRBV2 with TRBJ2-7, with a tentative D call TRBD2 (5 bases). V lost 6 bases and J 4 bases, leaving 19 bases between the germline ends. Germline V gene sequence: CDR1 SNHLY, CDR2 FYNNEI. The length of the CDR3 is 15 residues. CDR3 coding DNA: TGTGCCAGCAGGTCGATAACGGGATATGGTTACGAGCAGTACTTC. Its translation is CASRSITGYGYEQYF.